This TCR beta chain is from a study of blood T cell repertoires in COVID-19. Study overall: COVID-19 samples collected from the United States, Italy and Spain covered acute and convalescent phases. T cells, B-cell-depleted T cells, or PBMCs supplied cDNA or gDNA.

Seattle's enrolled individuals joined amid active infection and were then monitored longitudinally. Authors' processing steps: Reference gene primer amplification gave estimated nucleated cell counts. Profiling relied on immunoSEQ multiplex PCR, and the TCRdb table lists in-frame clones only, not all of them. V and J calls and clone size are given by that table; D and trimming were obtained from the DNA. The sample includes about 270,000 clones, more than 70% seen only once; the top ten take 5% to 7%. The CDR3 loop spans 17 amino acids. Germline CDR1 reads SGDLS; CDR2 reads YYNGEE. J was trimmed by 5 bases and V by 0 bases; bases with no gene match: 11.

This clonotype was obtained from a woman aged 80 or older with COVID-19, enrolled during active disease. The specimen sequenced was peripheral blood. The V and J genes are TRBV9 and TRBJ2-5; 9 nucleotides match TRBD2. CDR3 in DNA: TGTGCCAGCAGCGTAGGAGGCTTTGCGGGGGGGCAGGAGACCCAGTACTTC. Encoded protein: CASSVGGFAGGQETQYF.